The present TCR beta chain was sequenced within a study of cytomegalovirus exposure and HLA in healthy donors. PCR involved 60 Vbeta and 13 Jbeta primers. Profiled with immunoSEQ multiplex PCR; TCRdb holds only in-frame clones, not every one. The data contain under 200,000 clones, roughly 80% of them seen just once; the ten biggest clones take up about 4.7%. Regarding the study as a whole: Productive status was seen about 87% or about 30% of the time for most TCR beta V segments in an earlier analysis. Relative to equally common others, HLA-associated TCR beta chains showed greater clonal expansion in a later analysis. The Asian-associated ancestry cluster reportedly had fewer N-insertions than the roughly 670-donor mean in a later analysis.

About this clone itself: Its antigen is not identified.

The length of the CDR3 is 15 residues. With V trimmed by 8 bases and J by 2 bases, 6 bases remained unmatched. Germline V gene sequence: CDR1 MNHNY, CDR2 SVGAGI (reference sequence). The chain has TRBV6-6 and TRBJ2-7, with 13 bases fitting TRBD2. Sequencing was carried out using PBMCs. This clonotype was sampled from a man aged 25 to 40 in good health and CMV-seronegative. CDR3 sequence reads: CASLETSGRAYEQYF. The CDR3 region has the DNA TGTGCCAGCCTAGAAACTAGCGGGAGGGCCTACGAGCAGTACTTC.